The clone carrying this T cell receptor (beta chain) was recorded at least ten times. RNA transcripts provided the source from which TCR beta CDR3 regions were amplified. HTBI primers were employed in a first-round RT-PCR of the TCR CDR3. Using its own MiXCR run on the multiplex PCR reads, TCRdb lists one record per CDR3 protein. Seen here are some 500,000 distinct CDR3 sequences, around 14% observed once, and the top ten hold about a sixth. This CDR3 contains 14 residues. V was pared by 7 bases and J by 1 base, with 4 bases of the junction left unmatched. The germline CDR1 and CDR2 sequences are ENHRY and SYGVKD. The source of the sample is a study of T cells in Graves' hyperthyroidism and ophthalmopathy.

Material: blood. The chain employs TRBV10-3 and TRBJ2-3, with 8 positions matching TRBD2. This TCR derives from a woman between 18 and 29 years old with Graves' hyperthyroidism. The CDR3: CAITVSGGTDTQYF. The CDR3 DNA follows: TGTGCCATCACGGTTAGCGGGGGCACAGATACGCAGTATTTT.